The 5 T cell receptor beta chains in this list originate from one sample, sequenced in a study of blood T cell repertoires in COVID-19. Produced via immunoSEQ multiplex PCR; TCRdb's table is partial and in-frame only. The table records more than 150,000 clones, around 95% of them present only once. Material for sequencing was peripheral blood. The receptors derive from a man younger than 45 with COVID-19, enrolled during active disease.

The chain is built from TRBV20-1 and TRBJ1-2, with 7 bases aligning to TRBD1. From germline, CDR1 is DFQATT and CDR2 SNEGSKA (reference sequence). CDR3 size: 13 residues. V gave up 3 bases and J gave up 3 bases; unmatched junction bases: 4. CDR3 in amino acids: CSASSTGDYGYTF. CDR3 bases: TGCAGTGCTAGTTCAACAGGGGACTATGGCTACACCTTC.

This rearrangement joins TRBV3-1 (or the pseudogene TRBV3-2) to TRBJ2-5; D might be TRBD2 (5 bases). V dropped 1 base and J dropped 3 bases, with 18 bases sitting between them. The CDR3 consists of 17 residues. Germline assignment: CDR1 LGHDT and CDR2 YNNKEL (reference sequence). The CDR3 region is CASSQVLSGLAKETQYF. The CDR3 DNA reads as TGTGCCAGCAGCCAAGTTCTGAGTGGTCTAGCCAAAGAGACCCAGTACTTC.

This chain links TRBV6-6 with TRBJ1-1; 7 positions match TRBD1. The CDR3 contains 15 residues. J was trimmed by 5 bases and V by 5 bases; bases with no gene match: 11. From germline, CDR1 is MNHNY and CDR2 SVGAGI (reference sequence). The CDR3 DNA reads TGTGCCAGCAGTAGGCCGGGACAGACAGAAACTGAAGCTTTCTTT. Amino acid sequence: CASSRPGQTETEAFF.

The V gene is TRBV2, the J gene TRBJ2-5; no definite D call. The CDR3 is made up of 12 amino acids. Germline CDR1 is SNHLY and CDR2 is FYNNEI. The V end lost 4 bases, the J end lost 5 bases, and 8 bases lay between the germline ends. In nucleotides, the CDR3 is TGTGCCAGCAGTGGAGTTCGGGAGACCCAGTACTTC. This gives the protein CASSGVRETQYF.

The chain carries TRBV10-3 and TRBJ1-2; 9 positions match TRBD1. The trim removed 5 bases at V and 8 bases at J, leaving 6 bases unmatched. Germline CDR1 ENHRY, CDR2 SYGVKD. This CDR3 contains 13 residues. CDR3 residues: CAISPGQGRGYTF. The DNA for the CDR3 is TGTGCCATCAGTCCCGGACAGGGGAGAGGCTACACCTTC.